Shown below are 21 T cell receptor beta chains from a single sample sequenced in a study of blood T cell repertoires in COVID-19. This table comes from immunoSEQ multiplex PCR, and its TCRdb copy is limited to in-frame clones, with some not included. The sample contains 360,000 or so clones, 89% of which appear only once. Sequenced input: peripheral blood. Receptors originate from a woman aged 55-70 years with COVID-19, enrolled during active disease.

J is TRBJ2-1 and V is TRBV10-3, with a weak D call TRBD2 (7 bases). Trimming shortened V by 0 bases and J by 8 bases, and 17 bases separated the two germline ends. The CDR3 contains 16 residues. Germline V gene sequence: CDR1 ENHRY, CDR2 SYGVKD. Written as DNA, the CDR3 is TGTGCCATCAGTGAGTCGGGAGGGGGTAGCGTCGATGAGCAGTTCTTC. This gives the protein CAISESGGGSVDEQFF.

The chain employs TRBV4-2 and TRBJ1-5; D call uncertain. Germline V CDR1 and CDR2: LGHNA, YNFKEQ. Trimming stripped 0 bases from V and 7 bases from J, with 16 bases between. The CDR3 has 16 residues. The CDR3 sequence: CASSQDGGRARQPQHF. CDR3 coding DNA: TGTGCCAGCAGCCAAGATGGAGGGAGGGCGAGGCAGCCCCAGCATTTT.

The genes are TRBV6-5 and TRBJ2-2; 8 nucleotides match TRBD1. Germline values: CDR1 MNHEY, CDR2 SVGAGI. The CDR3 has 15 amino acids. J gave up 1 base and V 3 bases, and 1 base lay outside the gene matches. As DNA, the CDR3 is TGTGCCAGCAGTTATGACAGGGGGAACACCGGGGAGCTGTTTTTT. Protein product: CASSYDRGNTGELFF.

The gene calls are TRBV28 and TRBJ1-2, with a weak D call TRBD1 (5 bases). This CDR3 region has 14 residues. Trimming cost V 5 bases and J 7 bases, with 17 bases left between them. The V gene's germline CDR1 is MDHEN and CDR2 SYDVKM. As DNA, the CDR3 is TGTGCCAGCAGTCAGGGAGGGGCTGTGTTTGGCTACACCTTC. It yields the protein CASSQGGAVFGYTF.

The chain combines TRBV29-1 with TRBJ2-1; 7 bases align to TRBD1. The CDR3 is 14 amino acids. Germline CDR1 SQVTM, CDR2 ANQGSEA. V lost 6 bases and J lost 0; bases outside the gene matches: 5. CDR3 nucleotide sequence: TGCAGCGTCGCACAGGGGAGCTCCTACAATGAGCAGTTCTTC. It translates to CSVAQGSSYNEQFF.

The rearrangement uses TRBV29-1 and TRBJ2-1; D is perhaps TRBD1 (7 bases). The germline V gene encodes CDR1 SQVTM and CDR2 ANQGSEA. This CDR3 has 15 amino acids. V lost 6 bases and J 3 bases, leaving 18 bases between the germline ends. The CDR3: CSVGGLRDSYNEQFF. In DNA form, the CDR3 reads TGCAGCGTCGGAGGGCTCCGGGACAGCTACAATGAGCAGTTCTTC.

Details on this clone: Other nucleotide sequences in the sample specify the same CDR3. This sequence joins TRBV6-5 and TRBJ1-1; D is undetermined. Germline values: CDR1 MNHEY, CDR2 SVGAGI. CDR3 size: 11 residues. Trimming removed 8 bases at V and 4 bases at J, with 8 bases between. The CDR3 here is CASRAGTEAFF. In nucleotides, the CDR3 is TGTGCCAGCCGGGCGGGCACTGAAGCTTTCTTT.

V usage is TRBV5-8 and J usage is TRBJ2-1, with D possibly being TRBD1 (5 bases). With 1 base removed from V and 9 bases from J, the gap between germline ends came to 11 bases. The length of the CDR3 is 13 residues. CDR1 is SGHTS, CDR2 YDEGEE, per germline. This CDR3 is CASSLLGQGEQFF. CDR3 DNA sequence: TGTGCCAGCAGCTTGTTGGGGCAGGGTGAGCAGTTCTTC.

The V call is TRBV5-1, the J call TRBJ2-7, with 7 bases lining up with TRBD1. J was trimmed by 5 bases and V by 3 bases; bases with no gene match: 14. The CDR3 length is 16 residues. Looked up from germline, CDR1 is SGHRS and CDR2 is YFSETQ. The CDR3 sequence: CASSWTQRGLTDEQYF. In nucleotides, the CDR3 is TGCGCCAGCAGCTGGACCCAGAGGGGGCTAACTGACGAGCAGTACTTC.

The chain recombines TRBV5-1 with TRBJ2-1; D might be TRBD2 (6 bases). Deletions cut 0 bases from V and 8 bases from J, with 12 bases between. Germline lookup yields CDR1 SGHRS and CDR2 YFSETQ. CDR3 length equals 14 residues. The CDR3 sequence: CASSLDRGIYEQFF. CDR3 in DNA: TGCGCCAGCAGCTTGGACCGGGGGATCTATGAGCAGTTCTTC.

The chain links TRBV5-1 to TRBJ1-3; 9 nucleotides align to TRBD1. The germline gives CDR1 SGHRS, CDR2 YFSETQ. This CDR3 spans 15 amino acids. With 4 bases clipped from V and 3 bases from J, the junction kept 5 bases outside the gene matches. CDR3: CASSTGGAVGNTIYF. The DNA of the CDR3 is TGCGCCAGCAGCACAGGGGGCGCGGTTGGAAACACCATATATTTT.

The chain has TRBV9 and TRBJ1-1; D gene ambiguous. Trimming left V 0 bases short and J 11 bases short, with 14 bases between. Germline CDR1 is SGDLS and CDR2 is YYNGEE. The CDR3 runs to 13 residues. The CDR3 reads CASSVGPSTPAFF. The CDR3 DNA is TGTGCCAGCAGCGTAGGTCCTTCGACTCCTGCTTTCTTT.

V and J are TRBV11-1 and TRBJ2-7, with TRBD2 identical over 7 bases. This CDR3 contains 13 residues. Losses at the gene ends were 5 bases for V and 4 bases for J; bases not matched to a gene: 5. The V gene's germline CDR1 is SGHAT and CDR2 FQDESV (reference sequence). The chain's CDR3 is CASSPGTIYEQYF. The CDR3 coding sequence is TGTGCCAGCAGCCCCGGGACTATTTACGAGCAGTACTTC.

The genes are TRBV6-5 and TRBJ2-7; 8 nucleotides align to TRBD1. This CDR3 is 15 amino acids long. Germline CDR1 is MNHEY and CDR2 is SVGAGI. V was clipped by 2 bases and J by 4 bases; unmatched bases: 7. The CDR3 DNA reads as TGTGCCAGCAGTTACACCTGGACAGGGTGGTACGAGCAGTACTTC. Amino acid sequence: CASSYTWTGWYEQYF.

This clone was recorded a few times. The chain is built from TRBV5-1 and TRBJ1-6; D unclear. CDR3 length: 15 amino acids. Trimming removed 0 bases at V and 6 bases at J, with 10 bases between. The germline gives CDR1 SGHRS, CDR2 YFSETQ. The CDR3 sequence is CASSLDQRGNSPLHF. The CDR3 bases are TGCGCCAGCAGCTTGGATCAGAGAGGTAATTCACCCCTCCACTTT.

In DNA, the CDR3 is TGCAGCGCCAGGCGGGACTCCACAACCGGGGAGCTGTTTTTT. Translating gives CSARRDSTTGELFF. The rearrangement links TRBV29-1 to TRBJ2-2; D is perhaps TRBD2 (6 bases). Germline assignment: CDR1 SQVTM and CDR2 ANQGSEA. The ends were cut back, 7 bases at V and 5 bases at J, with 17 bases in the middle. The CDR3 covers 14 residues.

The chain recombines TRBV5-1 with TRBJ2-3; D not resolved. The germline V gene has CDR1 SGHRS and CDR2 YFSETQ. Trimming pared 2 bases from V and 4 bases from J, leaving 11 bases between. This CDR3 is 14 amino acids long. The DNA for the CDR3 is TGCGCCAGCAGCTTTGGTCAGTCCCCAGATACGCAGTATTTT. It codes for CASSFGQSPDTQYF.

The chain has TRBV7-8 and TRBJ1-6; D gene unclear. Germline CDR1 is SGHVS and CDR2 is FQNEAQ. V lost 0 bases, J lost 13 bases, and 13 bases lay in between. There are 14 residues in the CDR3. The CDR3 nucleotides read TGTGCCAGCAGCTTAGCGCAATCGGTGTATCCCCTCCACTTT. It is translated as CASSLAQSVYPLHF.

J is TRBJ2-5 and V is TRBV5-4; possibly TRBD2 for D (7 bases). Germline values: CDR1 SGHNT, CDR2 YYREEE (reference sequence). V dropped 9 bases and J dropped 2 bases, with 14 bases sitting between them. The CDR3 is 13 amino acids. The CDR3 coding sequence is TGTGCCACCCAGGGAGGGGGACAAGAGACCCAGTACTTC. This translates into CATQGGGQETQYF.

The chain couples TRBV7-9 to TRBJ2-3; D is possibly TRBD1 (6 bases). The germline gives CDR1 SEHNR, CDR2 FQNEAQ (reference sequence). Trimming pared 3 bases from V and 11 bases from J, leaving 15 bases between. CDR3 size: 13 residues. CDR3 nucleotides: TGTGCCAGCAGCTTGCCCGCGGACAGAGGGCAGTATTTT. This codes for CASSLPADRGQYF.

The CDR3 region is CASSIKTGWPTEAFF. In DNA, the CDR3 is TGTGCCAGTAGTATAAAGACAGGGTGGCCCACTGAAGCTTTCTTT. V is TRBV19 and J is TRBJ1-1, with 7 bases identical to TRBD1. Germline V CDR1 and CDR2: LNHDA, SQIVND (reference sequence). The V gene end was trimmed by 2 bases and the J gene end by 4 bases; junction bases not matched to a gene: 7. The CDR3 is made up of 15 amino acids.